The rows below give T cell receptor beta chains drawn from one sample of a study of T cells after somatic rescue of genetic block. Profiled with immunoSEQ multiplex PCR; TCRdb holds only in-frame clones, not every one. Of 55,000 to 70,000 clones listed, about 90% were seen once; the top ten hold around 3%. Sequencing was performed on peripheral blood mononuclear cells (PBMCs). These TCRs come from a man in his forties. Each CDR3 is given with its conserved first and last residue. Fields, in order: V gene, D gene, clone size, J gene, CDR3 protein, CDR3 DNA. A D gene is named only where the DNA matches it firmly. Expanded clones are given a class, and other clones once, few, many or no size at all.

>TRBV10-1|TRBD1|-|TRBJ2-1
CASSATGGDFRREQFF
TGCGCCAGCAGTGCAACAGGGGGAGATTTTAGGAGGGAGCAGTTCTTC
>TRBV5-4|TRBD2|-|TRBJ2-5
CASSDTAGKYF
TGTGCCAGCAGCGATACAGCGGGAAAGTACTTC
>TRBV6-5|-|once|TRBJ2-3
CASSFGGFTDTQYF
TGTGCCAGCAGTTTTGGTGGCTTTACAGATACGCAGTATTTT
>TRBV5-6|TRBD2|-|TRBJ2-7
CASSWTSGNLYEQYF
TGTGCCAGCAGCTGGACTAGCGGAAACCTCTACGAGCAGTACTTC
>TRBV7-9|TRBD2|-|TRBJ2-3
CASSPSGRRDTQYF
TGTGCCAGCAGCCCAAGCGGGAGAAGGGATACGCAGTATTTT
>TRBV9|-|once|TRBJ2-2
CASSLLFVGELFF
TGTGCCAGCAGCCTATTGTTTGTGGGGGAGCTGTTTTTT
>TRBV6-6|-|-|TRBJ1-4
CASSTSQATNEKLFF
TGTGCCAGCAGTACCTCACAGGCAACTAATGAAAAACTGTTTTTT
>TRBV27|-|-|TRBJ2-1
CASKEIQGYNEQFF
TGTGCCAGCAAAGAAATCCAGGGTTACAATGAGCAGTTCTTC
>TRBV29-1|-|-|TRBJ2-5
CSVEAWQGETQYF
TGCAGCGTGGAAGCCTGGCAGGGAGAGACCCAGTACTTC
>TRBV21-1|-|-|TRBJ1-3
CASSKRQYSSGNTIYF
TGTGCCAGCAGCAAACGCCAATACTCCTCTGGAAACACCATATATTTT
>TRBV29-1|-|-|TRBJ2-1
CSVDLGGAFNEQFF
TGCAGCGTTGACTTGGGGGGGGCCTTCAATGAGCAGTTCTTC
>TRBV5-1|-|-|TRBJ2-7
CASSRTDSYEQYF
TGCGCCAGCAGCCGTACAGACTCCTACGAGCAGTACTTC
>TRBV4-1|-|-|TRBJ2-6
CASSQVAGVGSGANVLTF
TGCGCCAGCAGCCAAGTGGCCGGGGTGGGTTCTGGGGCCAACGTCCTGACTTTC
>TRBV4-1|-|-|TRBJ2-6
CASSQDRSSGANVLTF
TGCGCCAGCAGCCAAGACCGGAGCTCTGGGGCCAACGTCCTGACTTTC
>TRBV30|-|-|TRBJ1-1
CAWGEYRESTEAFF
TGTGCCTGGGGGGAATACAGGGAATCCACTGAAGCTTTCTTT
>TRBV23-1|-|-|TRBJ2-7
CASSPRVGLNEQYF
TGCGCCAGCAGTCCTCGGGTGGGACTCAACGAGCAGTACTTC
>TRBV7-9|-|-|TRBJ2-2
CASSLAFVRENTGELFF
TGTGCCAGCAGCTTAGCTTTCGTGCGGGAAAACACCGGGGAGCTGTTTTTT
>TRBV7-9|-|-|TRBJ2-7
CASSLNTVSQGLFEQYF
TGTGCCAGCAGTCTTAATACAGTTAGCCAGGGCCTCTTCGAGCAGTACTTC
>TRBV19|-|-|TRBJ1-1
CASSIAGDTEAFF
TGTGCCAGTAGTATAGCAGGTGACACTGAAGCTTTCTTT
>TRBV7-9|-|-|TRBJ1-4
CASSLAEGGTNEKLFF
TGTGCCAGCAGCTTGGCCGAAGGGGGTACTAATGAAAAACTGTTTTTT
>TRBV6-6|TRBD1|-|TRBJ2-2
CASKDRVGTGELFF
TGTGCCAGCAAAGACAGGGTTGGGACCGGGGAGCTGTTTTTT
>TRBV27|TRBD1|-|TRBJ2-6
CASSFRDSDNSGANVLTF
TGTGCCAGCAGTTTCCGGGACAGTGACAACTCTGGGGCCAACGTCCTGACTTTC
>TRBV27|-|-|TRBJ2-1
CASSLRSNSYNEQFF
TGTGCCAGCAGTCTCAGATCCAACTCCTACAATGAGCAGTTCTTC
>TRBV25-1|-|-|TRBJ1-2
CASSLTGTARINGYTF
TGTGCCAGCAGTCTAACCGGGACGGCCCGGATTAATGGCTACACCTTC
>TRBV6-6|TRBD1|-|TRBJ2-7
CASSRQGASTYEQYF
TGTGCCAGCAGCAGACAGGGGGCGTCCACCTACGAGCAGTACTTC
>TRBV7-2|-|-|TRBJ2-2
CASGVSGAGELFF
TGTGCCAGCGGGGTATCGGGGGCCGGGGAGCTGTTTTTT
>TRBV18|-|-|TRBJ2-5
CASSPAPGQETQYF
TGTGCCAGCTCACCAGCCCCCGGCCAAGAGACCCAGTACTTC
>TRBV6-5|TRBD1|-|TRBJ1-2
CASSIGTGANYGYTF
TGTGCCAGCAGTATAGGGACAGGGGCGAACTATGGCTACACCTTC
>TRBV23-1|TRBD1|-|TRBJ2-1
CASSQSTGAEQFF
TGCGCCAGCAGTCAGTCGACAGGGGCCGAGCAGTTCTTC
>TRBV7-2|-|once|TRBJ1-3
CASSLEMGNTIYF
TGTGCCAGCAGCTTAGAAATGGGAAACACCATATATTTT
>TRBV15|-|once|TRBJ2-5
CATSNRSEKETQYF
TGTGCCACCAGCAATAGGTCGGAAAAAGAGACCCAGTACTTC
>TRBV4-1|-|-|TRBJ2-7
CASSQAGDSYEQYF
TGCGCCAGCAGCCAAGCTGGGGACTCGTACGAGCAGTACTTC
>TRBV2|-|-|TRBJ1-1
CASSLSGRGTEAFF
TGTGCCAGCAGCCTTTCAGGAAGAGGGACTGAAGCTTTCTTT
>TRBV19|-|-|TRBJ2-1
CASSNSGGSYNEQFF
TGTGCCAGTAGTAATAGCGGCGGATCCTACAATGAGCAGTTCTTC
>TRBV7-2|TRBD1|-|TRBJ2-3
CASSLRGQITDTQYF
TGTGCCAGCAGCTTACGGGGACAGATAACAGATACGCAGTATTTT
>TRBV9|-|few|TRBJ2-1
CASSPGGGREAEQFF
TGTGCCAGCAGCCCCGGGGGTGGCAGGGAGGCTGAGCAGTTCTTC
>TRBV30|-|once|TRBJ1-3
CAWTTGFEGNTIYF
TGTGCCTGGACCACAGGGTTTGAAGGAAACACCATATATTTT
>TRBV5-4|-|-|TRBJ2-1
CASSLGLVAEYNEQFF
TGTGCCAGCAGCTTGGGTTTGGTAGCGGAGTACAATGAGCAGTTCTTC
>TRBV7-9|-|-|TRBJ2-2
CASSLVGDTGELFF
TGTGCCAGCAGCTTAGTCGGGGACACCGGGGAGCTGTTTTTT
>TRBV2|-|-|TRBJ2-5
CASSPGIRQYQETQYF
TGTGCCAGCAGCCCAGGCATCAGACAGTACCAAGAGACCCAGTACTTC
>TRBV12-5|-|-|TRBJ1-5
CASNNGGALQPQHF
TGTGCTAGCAACAATGGGGGGGCCCTACAGCCCCAGCATTTT
>TRBV6-9|-|-|TRBJ2-7
CASSCGYEQYF
TGTGCCAGCAGTTGCGGCTACGAGCAGTACTTC
>TRBV2|TRBD2|-|TRBJ2-2
CASSIAGDGELFF
TGTGCCAGCAGTATAGCGGGGGACGGGGAGCTGTTTTTT
>TRBV4-2|TRBD1|-|TRBJ1-5
CASSHVRGRVEPQHF
TGTGCCAGCAGCCACGTCAGGGGGCGCGTTGAGCCCCAGCATTTT
>TRBV4-1|-|-|TRBJ1-5
CASSQGTVSNQPQHF
TGCGCCAGCAGCCAAGGGACAGTGAGCAATCAGCCCCAGCATTTT
>TRBV7-3|-|-|TRBJ2-2
CASSLNVDGGDTGELFF
TGTGCCAGCAGCTTAAACGTAGATGGAGGAGACACCGGGGAGCTGTTTTTT
>TRBV5-5|TRBD1|-|TRBJ1-1
CASSGQGLDTEAFF
TGTGCCAGCAGCGGACAGGGGCTGGACACTGAAGCTTTCTTT
>TRBV6-4|-|-|TRBJ2-2
CASSDYLNTGELFF
TGTGCCAGCAGTGATTATTTGAACACCGGGGAGCTGTTTTTT
>TRBV15|-|-|TRBJ1-3
CATSHQVGGNTIYF
TGTGCCACCAGCCACCAGGTGGGGGGAAACACCATATATTTT